This entry lists 8 T cell receptor beta chains sequenced from one sample in a study of blood T cell repertoires in COVID-19 (TCRdb year 2020). The method was the immunoSEQ multiplex PCR assay. This is the immuneACCESS table as TCRdb keeps it, with only in-frame sequences that have V and J called. A part of the clones is gone; compared with another copy, unresolved V genes explain less than half, and the rest is unexplained. This sample has tens of thousands of clones in its table, and 88% of those were observed once. Approximately 14% of the sample lies in the top ten. The specimen sequenced was peripheral blood. These TCRs come from a human donor in a cohort sampled during active COVID-19.

The chain couples TRBV24-1 to TRBJ1-5; D gene unclear. The CDR3 consists of 14 residues. Trimming took 4 bases from V and 11 from J, leaving 17 bases between them. Germline values: CDR1 KGHDR, CDR2 SFDVKD. The CDR3, as DNA: TGTGCCACCAGTGACCGGGATAACCCATTAGCCCAGCATTTT. This translates into CATSDRDNPLAQHF.

V is TRBV6-4 and J is TRBJ2-5; 8 bases fit TRBD2. CDR3 length: 15 residues. Germline CDR1 reads MRHNA; CDR2 reads SNTAGT. V gave up 3 bases and J gave up 4 bases; unmatched junction bases: 7. The CDR3 sequence is CASSESGGLGETQYF. Here the CDR3 DNA reads TGTGCCAGCAGTGAAAGCGGGGGCCTTGGAGAGACCCAGTACTTC.

The V call is TRBV27, the J call TRBJ1-1; no firm D call. The CDR3 loop spans 15 amino acids. Germline V CDR1 and CDR2: MNHEY, SMNVEV (reference sequence). V was cut by 3 bases and J by 0 bases, with 11 bases left in between. The CDR3, as DNA: TGTGCCAGCAGTTTCCGAGGCAGTTTGAACACTGAAGCTTTCTTT. It specifies CASSFRGSLNTEAFF.

The chain recombines TRBV29-1 with TRBJ2-5; TRBD2 might be the D (6 bases). Trimming stripped 3 bases from V and 1 base from J, with 9 bases between. The CDR3 loop spans 13 amino acids. Germline V gene data show CDR1 as SQVTM and CDR2 as ANQGSEA. CDR3 bases: TGCAGCGTTGATCGGGGGAGCCAAGAGACCCAGTACTTC. Translated: CSVDRGSQETQYF.

The chain employs TRBV3-1 (or the pseudogene TRBV3-2) and TRBJ2-4; D ambiguous. V lost 0 bases to trimming and J lost 0 bases, with 6 bases between them. The germline gives CDR1 LGHDT, CDR2 YNNKEL (reference sequence). This CDR3 has 15 residues. CDR3 amino acids: CASSQDHPAKNIQYF. CDR3 DNA: TGTGCCAGCAGCCAAGATCATCCAGCCAAAAACATTCAGTACTTC.

The V call is TRBV7-2, the J call TRBJ2-3, with 14 bases identical to TRBD2. Trimming at V came to 6 bases and at J to 1 base, leaving 3 bases not matched to a gene. CDR3 length: 16 amino acids. CDR1 is SGHTA, CDR2 FQGNSA, per germline. The CDR3 sequence is CASSPGLAGGTDTQYF. The DNA for the CDR3 is TGTGCCAGCAGTCCGGGACTAGCGGGGGGCACAGATACGCAGTATTTT.

The chain joins TRBV2 to TRBJ1-1; D remains ambiguous. This CDR3 is 13 amino acids long. Looked up from germline, CDR1 is SNHLY and CDR2 is FYNNEI. The V end was cut by 7 bases, the J end by 1 base, with 10 bases between. DNA for the CDR3: TGTGCCAGCACAACTGGCGGGAACACTGAAGCTTTCTTT. Its translation is CASTTGGNTEAFF. Looking up the rest from reference TRBV2 and TRBJ1-1 gives the full variable domain: EPEVTQTPSHQVTQMGQEVILRCVPISNHLYFYWYRQILGQKVEFLVSFYNNEISEKSEIFDDQFSVERPDGSNFTLKIRSTKLEDSAMYFCASTTGGNTEAFFGQGTRLTVV.

This chain's CDR3 is CASSFPGIRPGELFF. CDR3 nucleotide sequence: TGTGCCAGCAGTTTCCCCGGGATCAGACCCGGGGAGCTGTTTTTT. The gene calls are TRBV6-5 and TRBJ2-2, with a tentative D call TRBD2 (5 bases). Germline assignment: CDR1 MNHEY and CDR2 SVGAGI. CDR3 length equals 15 residues. With 4 bases removed from V and 6 bases from J, the gap between germline ends came to 15 bases.